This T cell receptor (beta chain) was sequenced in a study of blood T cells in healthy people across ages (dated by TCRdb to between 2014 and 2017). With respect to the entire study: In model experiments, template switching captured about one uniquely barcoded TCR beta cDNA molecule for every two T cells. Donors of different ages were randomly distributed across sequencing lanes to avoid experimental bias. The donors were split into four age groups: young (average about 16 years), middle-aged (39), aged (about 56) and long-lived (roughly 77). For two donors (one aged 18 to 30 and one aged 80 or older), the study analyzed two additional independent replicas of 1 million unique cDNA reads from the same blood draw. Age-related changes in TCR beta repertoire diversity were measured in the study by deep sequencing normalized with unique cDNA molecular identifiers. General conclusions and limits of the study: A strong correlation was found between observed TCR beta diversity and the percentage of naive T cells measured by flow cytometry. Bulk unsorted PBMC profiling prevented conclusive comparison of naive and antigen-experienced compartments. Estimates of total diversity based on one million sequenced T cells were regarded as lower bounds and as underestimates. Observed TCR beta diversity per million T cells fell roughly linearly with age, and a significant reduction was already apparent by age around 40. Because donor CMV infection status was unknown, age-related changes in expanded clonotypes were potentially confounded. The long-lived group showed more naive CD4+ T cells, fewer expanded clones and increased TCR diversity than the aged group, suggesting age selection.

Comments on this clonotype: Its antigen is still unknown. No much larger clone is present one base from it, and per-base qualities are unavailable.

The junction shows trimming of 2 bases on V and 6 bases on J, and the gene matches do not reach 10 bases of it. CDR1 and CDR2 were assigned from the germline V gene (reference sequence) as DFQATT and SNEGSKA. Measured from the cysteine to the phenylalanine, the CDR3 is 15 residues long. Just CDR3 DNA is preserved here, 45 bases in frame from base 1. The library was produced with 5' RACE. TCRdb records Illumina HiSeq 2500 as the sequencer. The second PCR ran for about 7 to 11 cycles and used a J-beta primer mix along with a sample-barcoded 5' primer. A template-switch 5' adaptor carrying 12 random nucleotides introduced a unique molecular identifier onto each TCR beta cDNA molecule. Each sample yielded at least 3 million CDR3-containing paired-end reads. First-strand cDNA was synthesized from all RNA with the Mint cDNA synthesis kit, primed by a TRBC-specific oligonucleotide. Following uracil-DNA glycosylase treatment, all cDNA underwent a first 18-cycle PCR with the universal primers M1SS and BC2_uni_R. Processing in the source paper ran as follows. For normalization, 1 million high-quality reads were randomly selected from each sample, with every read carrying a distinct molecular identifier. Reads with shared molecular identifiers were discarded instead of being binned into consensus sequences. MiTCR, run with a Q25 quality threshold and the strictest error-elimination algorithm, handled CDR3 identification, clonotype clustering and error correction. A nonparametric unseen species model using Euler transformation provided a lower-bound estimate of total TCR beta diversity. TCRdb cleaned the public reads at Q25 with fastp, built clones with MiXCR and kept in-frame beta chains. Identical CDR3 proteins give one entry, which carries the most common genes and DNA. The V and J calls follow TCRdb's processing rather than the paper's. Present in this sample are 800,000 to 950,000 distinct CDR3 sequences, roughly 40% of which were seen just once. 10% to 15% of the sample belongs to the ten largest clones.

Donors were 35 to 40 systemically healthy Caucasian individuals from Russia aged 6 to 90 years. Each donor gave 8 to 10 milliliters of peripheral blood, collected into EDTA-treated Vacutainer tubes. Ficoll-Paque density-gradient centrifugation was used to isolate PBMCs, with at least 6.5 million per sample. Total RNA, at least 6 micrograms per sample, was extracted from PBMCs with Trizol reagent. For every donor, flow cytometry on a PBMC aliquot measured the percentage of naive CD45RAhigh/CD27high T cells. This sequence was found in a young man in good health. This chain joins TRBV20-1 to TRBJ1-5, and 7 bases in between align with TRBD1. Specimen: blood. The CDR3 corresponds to CSARQGVGDGQPQHF. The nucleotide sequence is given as TGCAGTGCTAGACAGGGGGTGGGGGATGGTCAGCCCCAGCATTTT.